Following are 23 T cell receptor beta chains from one sample sequenced in a study of cytomegalovirus exposure and HLA in healthy donors. Primers included in the PCR were 60 Vbeta and 13 Jbeta primers. Produced via immunoSEQ multiplex PCR; TCRdb's table is partial and in-frame only. Of about 190,000 clones listed, over 70% are singletons. Material: PBMCs. These receptor sequences come from a woman between 25 and 40 years old in good health and CMV-seropositive.

The chain links TRBV6-1 to TRBJ2-5; 8 nucleotides match TRBD1. The CDR3 covers 15 residues. Germline V gives CDR1 MNHNS, CDR2 SASEGT. V was pared by 2 bases and J by 1 base, with 3 bases of the junction left unmatched. Written as DNA, the CDR3 is TGTGCCAGCAGTGAAATGACAGGGGCCCAAGAGACCCAGTACTTC. Amino acids: CASSEMTGAQETQYF.

The chain recombines TRBV5-5 with TRBJ1-5, with D possibly matching TRBD1 (5 bases). The CDR3 runs to 16 residues. CDR1 and CDR2 from the germline V gene are SGHKS and YYEKEE (reference sequence). Between the trimmed V and J ends, which lost 3 bases and 3 bases, there was a span of 16 bases. The CDR3 sequence is CASSWAPTADNQPQHF. CDR3 DNA sequence: TGTGCCAGCAGCTGGGCACCGACAGCCGACAATCAGCCCCAGCATTTT.

V and J are TRBV4-1 and TRBJ1-2; a possible D gene is TRBD1 (5 bases). V was shortened by 1 base and J by 4 bases, with 13 bases between the two germline ends. From germline, CDR1 is MGHRA and CDR2 YSYEKL. The CDR3 length is 15 residues. The CDR3 spells CASSQGAGSSYGYTF. CDR3 bases: TGCGCCAGCAGCCAAGGGGCAGGGTCTAGCTATGGCTACACCTTC.

The rearrangement links TRBV7-2 to TRBJ1-5; TRBD1 agrees at 8 bases. There are 13 residues in the CDR3. The germline V gene has CDR1 SGHTA and CDR2 FQGNSA. The ends lost 4 bases at V and 6 bases at J; junction bases unmatched: 2. CDR3: CASSYTGGQPQHF. The CDR3 DNA sequence: TGTGCCAGCAGCTATACAGGGGGTCAGCCCCAGCATTTT. The variable domain in full, with the rest retrieved from reference TRBV7-2 and TRBJ1-5, is GAGVSQSPSNKVTEKGKDVELRCDPISGHTALYWYRQSLGQGLEFLIYFQGNSAPDKSGLPSDRFSAERTGGSVSTLTIQRTQQEDSAVYLCASSYTGGQPQHFGDGTRLSIL.

In this sample, this clone turned up a few times. For the CDR3, the DNA is TGTGCCAGCAGTGTCGACAGGGGGTTTAACACTGAAGCTTTCTTT. The encoded protein is CASSVDRGFNTEAFF. The genes are TRBV6-5 and TRBJ1-1, with 9 nucleotides matching TRBD1. Trimming cost V 5 bases and J 2 bases; bases outside gene matches: 6. Germline values: CDR1 MNHEY, CDR2 SVGAGI. The CDR3 spans 15 residues.

The CDR3 is CASSSGLDTGELFF. CDR3 sequence (DNA): TGTGCCAGCAGCTCGGGACTTGACACCGGGGAGCTGTTTTTT. This rearrangement joins TRBV7-9 to TRBJ2-2, with a weak D call TRBD2 (6 bases). CDR1 and CDR2 from the germline V gene are SEHNR and FQNEAQ (reference sequence). Trimming removed 4 bases from V and 3 bases from J, with 9 bases in between. The CDR3 has 14 residues.

This chain connects TRBV27 to TRBJ2-1, with 7 positions matching TRBD2. CDR1 and CDR2 from the germline V gene are MNHEY and SMNVEV (reference sequence). V shed 8 bases and J 7 bases; nucleotides not matched to a gene: 11. The CDR3 sequence is 14 residues long. CDR3 bases: TGTGCCAGCTCCGGACTAGGAGCGGGTAATGAGCAGTTCTTC. It is translated as CASSGLGAGNEQFF.

V usage is TRBV7-2 and J usage is TRBJ1-2; maybe TRBD1 (6 bases). The V end lost 5 bases, the J end lost 1 base, and 14 bases lay between the germline ends. Germline V gene sequence: CDR1 SGHTA, CDR2 FQGNSA. This CDR3 is built from 15 residues. The CDR3 DNA reads TGTGCCAGCAGCCTCAGACAGGTGGATAACTATGGCTACACCTTC. This gives the protein CASSLRQVDNYGYTF.

The chain carries TRBV5-6 and TRBJ1-5, with D maybe TRBD1 (5 bases). Trimming cost V 3 bases and J 3 bases, with 13 bases left between them. The CDR3 is made up of 15 amino acids. Looked up from germline, CDR1 is SGHDT and CDR2 is YYEEEE. Here the CDR3 DNA reads TGTGCCAGCAGCTCCACCGGGGGTAACAATCAGCCCCAGCATTTT. Encoded protein: CASSSTGGNNQPQHF. The full variable domain, rest sourced from reference TRBV5-6 and TRBJ1-5, is DAGVTQSPTHLIKTRGQQVTLRCSPKSGHDTVSWYQQALGQGPQFIFQYYEEEERQRGNFPDRFSGHQFPNYSSELNVNALLLGDSALYLCASSSTGGNNQPQHFGDGTRLSIL.

In this sample, this clone turned up a few times. The chain recombines TRBV6-6 with TRBJ2-7, with 8 nucleotides matching TRBD2. Germline V gene sequence: CDR1 MNHNY, CDR2 SVGAGI (reference sequence). The CDR3 spans 16 residues. V lost 0 bases to trimming and J lost 2 bases; unmatched junction nucleotides: 6. The CDR3 DNA reads as TGTGCCAGCAGTTACTCGAAACTAGCGGATCCCTACGAGCAGTACTTC. Its protein product is CASSYSKLADPYEQYF.

This clone was seen a handful of times. The V and J genes are TRBV6-5 and TRBJ2-3, with 9 bases aligning to TRBD1. Germline assignment: CDR1 MNHEY and CDR2 SVGAGI. Trimming removed 10 bases from V and 3 bases from J; junction bases left unmatched: 2. This CDR3 is 12 amino acids long. CDR3 in DNA: TGTGCCACCGGACAGGGGACAGATACGCAGTATTTT. It specifies CATGQGTDTQYF.

This clone has just a few counts. The genes are TRBV6-5 and TRBJ1-4; D ambiguous. The V and J ends lost 5 bases and 7 bases respectively, with 14 bases between them. From germline, CDR1 is MNHEY and CDR2 SVGAGI. The CDR3 is 14 residues long. The CDR3 DNA sequence: TGTGCCAGCAGTCCTCCCTCAATGGCTGAAAAACTGTTTTTT. Its translation: CASSPPSMAEKLFF.

By share, this clone counts as medium-sized (0.01 to 0.1%). The genes are TRBV6-1 and TRBJ2-3; 11 nucleotides agree with TRBD2. Germline CDR1 reads MNHNS; CDR2 reads SASEGT. The CDR3 sequence is 17 residues long. Trimming took 4 bases from V and 6 from J; bases not matched to a gene: 12. DNA for the CDR3: TGTGCCAGCAGTGTCTTACCCGGGACTAGCGGCGCGGATACGCAGTATTTT. It yields the protein CASSVLPGTSGADTQYF.

V usage is TRBV28 and J usage is TRBJ1-4; TRBD1 agrees at 12 bases. Germline-derived CDR1 and CDR2 are MDHEN and SYDVKM. The ends lost 4 bases at V and 14 bases at J; junction bases unmatched: 11. The CDR3 runs 15 residues. The CDR3 DNA is TGTGCCAGCAGTTACACCGGGACAGGGGGCATATGGCTGTTTTTT. This translates into CASSYTGTGGIWLFF.

The V and J genes are TRBV6-5 and TRBJ1-4; TRBD1 might be the D (6 bases). The CDR3 has 13 amino acids. V gave up 6 bases and J gave up 3 bases, with 8 bases separating them. From germline, CDR1 is MNHEY and CDR2 SVGAGI. The CDR3, as DNA: TGTGCCAGCAGGCGGACAGCTAATGAAAAACTGTTTTTT. It is translated as CASRRTANEKLFF.

The chain joins TRBV19 to TRBJ2-7, with a tentative D call TRBD1 (6 bases). The CDR3 is made up of 15 amino acids. V lost 3 bases and J lost 7, with 19 bases in between. CDR1 and CDR2 from the germline V gene are LNHDA and SQIVND (reference sequence). The chain's CDR3 is CASSIRQATTGEQYF. The DNA for the CDR3 is TGTGCCAGTAGTATCAGACAGGCCACTACGGGGGAGCAGTACTTC.

V usage is TRBV5-1 and J usage is TRBJ2-3; 8 bases fit TRBD2. Per the germline V gene, CDR1 is SGHRS and CDR2 is YFSETQ. V lost 4 bases, J lost 1 base, and 2 bases stayed unmatched. The CDR3 spans 14 residues. The CDR3: CASSDGRGTDTQYF. The DNA for the CDR3 is TGCGCCAGCAGCGACGGGAGGGGCACAGATACGCAGTATTTT.

The CDR3 DNA is TGTGCCAGCAGCATAAGGACTAGCGGGTTCATTCCGTTGGAGCAGTACTTC. Residues: CASSIRTSGFIPLEQYF. V is TRBV28 and J is TRBJ2-7; 11 nucleotides align to TRBD2. Germline CDR1 MDHEN, CDR2 SYDVKM. Trimming at V came to 6 bases and at J to 7 bases, leaving 17 bases not matched to a gene. This CDR3 comprises 17 residues. Looking up the rest from reference TRBV28 and TRBJ2-7 gives the full variable domain: DVKVTQSSRYLVKRTGEKVFLECVQDMDHENMFWYRQDPGLGLRLIYFSYDVKMKEKGDIPEGYSVSREKKERFSLILESASTNQTSMYLCASSIRTSGFIPLEQYFGPGTRLTVT.

The chain links TRBV28 to TRBJ2-7; weak D call: TRBD1 (8 bases). This CDR3 is built from 16 residues. In germline, CDR1 is MDHEN, CDR2 SYDVKM. The V gene lost 7 bases and the J gene lost 4 bases, with 23 bases spanning the gap. The CDR3 spells CASTSSGAGGGYEQYF. CDR3 DNA sequence: TGTGCCAGCACCTCAAGCGGGGCAGGGGGCGGTTACGAGCAGTACTTC.

This rearrangement joins TRBV6-5 to TRBJ2-5; 8 nucleotides line up with TRBD1. Near its end, the DNA agrees better with TRBJ2-7, so the J call may be wrong. The germline V gene encodes CDR1 MNHEY and CDR2 SVGAGI. The CDR3 is 13 residues long. The CDR3 nucleotides are TGTGCCAGCACCAAGACAGGGGTGGGCGAGCAGTACTTC. It codes for CASTKTGVGEQYF.

Points on this clone: Additional DNA sequences in this sample encode the identical CDR3. V and J are TRBV19 and TRBJ2-2, with 10 bases that match TRBD2. Germline loops: CDR1 LNHDA, CDR2 SQIVND (reference sequence). After removal of 5 bases from V and 3 bases from J, the junction contained 3 bases not matched to a gene. The CDR3 is 15 residues long. CDR3 sequence: CASSGLAGDTGELFF. CDR3 sequence (DNA): TGTGCCAGTAGTGGTCTAGCGGGAGACACCGGGGAGCTGTTTTTT.

The sample holds a few counts of this clone. This chain links TRBV5-1 with TRBJ2-7; TRBD2 matches 7 bases. Unmatched junction bases numbered 8, after V lost 4 bases and J lost 1 base. The CDR3 consists of 15 residues. The germline CDR1 and CDR2 sequences are SGHRS and YFSETQ. CDR3 in DNA: TGCGCCAGCAGCCCGGGGAGGGTACCATCCTACGAGCAGTACTTC. Translation: CASSPGRVPSYEQYF.

The chain has TRBV7-9 and TRBJ2-7, with TRBD2 matching 7 bases. CDR1 is SEHNR, CDR2 FQNEAQ, per germline (reference sequence). CDR3 size: 14 residues. J gave up 5 bases and V 2 bases, and 6 bases lay outside the gene matches. CDR3 loop: CASSLRLAAHEQYF. The CDR3 DNA sequence: TGTGCCAGCAGCTTAAGGCTAGCGGCCCACGAGCAGTACTTC.